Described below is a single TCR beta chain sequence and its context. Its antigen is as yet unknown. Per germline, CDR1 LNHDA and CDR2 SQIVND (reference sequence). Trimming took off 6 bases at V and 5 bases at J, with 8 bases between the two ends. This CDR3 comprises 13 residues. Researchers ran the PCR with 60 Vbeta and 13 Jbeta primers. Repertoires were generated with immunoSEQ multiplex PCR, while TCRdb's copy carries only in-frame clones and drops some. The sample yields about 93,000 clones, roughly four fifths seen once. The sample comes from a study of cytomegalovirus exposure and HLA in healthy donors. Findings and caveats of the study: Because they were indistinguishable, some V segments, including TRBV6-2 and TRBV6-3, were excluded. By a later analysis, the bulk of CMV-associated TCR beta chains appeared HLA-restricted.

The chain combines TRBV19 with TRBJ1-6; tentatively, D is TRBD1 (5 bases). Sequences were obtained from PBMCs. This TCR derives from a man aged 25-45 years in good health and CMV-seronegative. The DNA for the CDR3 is TGTGCCAGTAGACAGGTTAATAATTCACCCCTCCACTTT. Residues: CASRQVNNSPLHF.